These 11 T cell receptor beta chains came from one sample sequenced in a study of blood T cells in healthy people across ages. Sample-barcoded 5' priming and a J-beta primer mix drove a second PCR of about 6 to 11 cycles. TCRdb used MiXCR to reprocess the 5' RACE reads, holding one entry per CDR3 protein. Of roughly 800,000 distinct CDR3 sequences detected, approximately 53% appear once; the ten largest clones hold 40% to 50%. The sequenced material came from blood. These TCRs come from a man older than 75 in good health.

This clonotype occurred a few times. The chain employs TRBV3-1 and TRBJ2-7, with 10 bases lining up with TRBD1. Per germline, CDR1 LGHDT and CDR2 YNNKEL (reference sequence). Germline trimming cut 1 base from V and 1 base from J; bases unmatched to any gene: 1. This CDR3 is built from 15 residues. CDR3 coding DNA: TGTGCCAGCAGCCAAGGACAGGGGGCTTCCTACGAGCAGTACTTC. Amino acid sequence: CASSQGQGASYEQYF.

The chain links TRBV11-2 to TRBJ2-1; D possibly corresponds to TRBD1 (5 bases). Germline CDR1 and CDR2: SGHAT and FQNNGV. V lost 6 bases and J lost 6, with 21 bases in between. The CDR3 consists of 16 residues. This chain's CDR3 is CASRLSWGGRGNEQFF. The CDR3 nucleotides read TGTGCCAGCAGGTTATCTTGGGGCGGCCGCGGCAATGAGCAGTTCTTC.

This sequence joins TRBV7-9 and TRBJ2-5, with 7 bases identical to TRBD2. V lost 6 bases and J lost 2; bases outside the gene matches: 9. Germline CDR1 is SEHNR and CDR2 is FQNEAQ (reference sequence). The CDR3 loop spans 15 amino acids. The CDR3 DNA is TGTGCCAGCAGTAGGAAGACTAGCTCGCAAGAGACCCAGTACTTC. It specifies CASSRKTSSQETQYF.

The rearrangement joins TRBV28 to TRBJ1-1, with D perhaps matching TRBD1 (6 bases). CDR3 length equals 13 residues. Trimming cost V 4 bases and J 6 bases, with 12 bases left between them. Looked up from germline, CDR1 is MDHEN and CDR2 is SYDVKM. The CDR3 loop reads CASSSSDRSEAFF. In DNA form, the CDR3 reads TGTGCCAGCAGTTCCTCAGACAGGTCTGAAGCTTTCTTT.

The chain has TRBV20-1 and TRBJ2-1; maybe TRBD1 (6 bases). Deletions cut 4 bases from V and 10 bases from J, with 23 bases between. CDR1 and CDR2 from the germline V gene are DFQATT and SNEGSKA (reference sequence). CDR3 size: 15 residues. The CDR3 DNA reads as TGCAGTGCTAAGGACAGACCGGGAAGGCTTGAAGAGCAGTTCTTC. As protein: CSAKDRPGRLEEQFF.

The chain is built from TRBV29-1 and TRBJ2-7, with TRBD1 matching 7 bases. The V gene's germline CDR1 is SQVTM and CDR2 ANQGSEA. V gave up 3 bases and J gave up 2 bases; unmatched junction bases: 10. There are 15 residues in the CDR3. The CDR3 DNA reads TGCAGCGTTGAGGGTTCTGGGACAGCGACCTACGAGCAGTACTTC. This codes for CSVEGSGTATYEQYF.

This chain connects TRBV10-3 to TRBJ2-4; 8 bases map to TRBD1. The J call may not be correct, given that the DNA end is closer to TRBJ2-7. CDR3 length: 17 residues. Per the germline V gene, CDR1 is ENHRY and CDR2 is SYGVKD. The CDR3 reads CAISDWGDRKDPHEQYF. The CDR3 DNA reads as TGTGCCATCAGTGATTGGGGGGACAGGAAAGATCCCCACGAGCAGTACTTC.

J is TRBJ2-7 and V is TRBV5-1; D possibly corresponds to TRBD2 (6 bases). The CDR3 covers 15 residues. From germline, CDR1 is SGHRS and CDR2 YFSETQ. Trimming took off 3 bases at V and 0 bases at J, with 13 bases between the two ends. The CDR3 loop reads CASSSSVQFSYEQYF. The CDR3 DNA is TGCGCCAGCAGCTCTAGCGTCCAGTTCTCCTACGAGCAGTACTTC. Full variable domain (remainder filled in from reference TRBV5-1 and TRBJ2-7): KAGVTQTPRYLIKTRGQQVTLSCSPISGHRSVSWYQQTPGQGLQFLFEYFSETQRNKGNFPGRFSGRQFSNSRSEMNVSTLELGDSALYLCASSSSVQFSYEQYFGPGTRLTVT.

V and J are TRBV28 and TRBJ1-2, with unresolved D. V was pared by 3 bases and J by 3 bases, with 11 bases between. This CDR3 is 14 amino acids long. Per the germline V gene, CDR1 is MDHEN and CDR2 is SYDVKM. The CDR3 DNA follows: TGTGCCAGCAGTTTGGCCGCCGAGGACTATGGCTACACCTTC. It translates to CASSLAAEDYGYTF.

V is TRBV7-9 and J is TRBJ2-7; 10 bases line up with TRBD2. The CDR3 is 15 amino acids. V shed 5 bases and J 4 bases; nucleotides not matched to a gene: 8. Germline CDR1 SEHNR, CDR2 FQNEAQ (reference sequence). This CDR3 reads CASSTWTSGRYEQYF. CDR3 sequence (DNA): TGTGCCAGCAGCACATGGACTAGCGGAAGATACGAGCAGTACTTC.

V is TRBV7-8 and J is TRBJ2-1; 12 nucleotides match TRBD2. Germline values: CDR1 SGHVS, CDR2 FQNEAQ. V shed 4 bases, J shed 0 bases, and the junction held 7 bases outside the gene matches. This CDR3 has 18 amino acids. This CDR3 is CASSSLGLAGYSYNEQFF. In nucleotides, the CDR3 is TGTGCCAGCAGCTCCCTCGGACTAGCGGGGTACTCCTACAATGAGCAGTTCTTC. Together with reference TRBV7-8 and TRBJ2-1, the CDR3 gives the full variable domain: GAGVSQSPRYKVAKRGQDVALRCDPISGHVSLFWYQQALGQGPEFLTYFQNEAQLDKSGLPSDRFFAERPEGSVSTLKIQRTQQEDSAVYLCASSSLGLAGYSYNEQFFGPGTRLTVL.